The rows below give T cell receptor beta chains drawn from one sample of a study of shared clonotypes between healthy human individuals. Produced via immunoSEQ multiplex PCR; TCRdb's table is partial and in-frame only. The sample gives about 530,000 clones, 90% to 96% of which show up once; about 0.057% is in the top ten. The specimen was naive CD4+ T cells sorted from blood. These receptors were collected from a woman aged 25 to 45 in good health. Both conserved end residues are part of each CDR3. Fields, in order: CDR3 protein, CDR3 DNA, J gene, clone size, V gene, D gene. D genes are given only for firm matches. Part of the rows lack a size; the others show once, few, many or a class for expanded clones.

CASSENPGQGNQPQHF | TGCGCCAGCAGTGAGAACCCGGGACAGGGCAATCAGCCCCAGCATTTT | TRBJ1-5 | . | TRBV10-2 | TRBD1
CASSEGGDGTGELFF | TGTGCCAGCAGCGAAGGGGGGGATGGCACCGGGGAGCTGTTTTTT | TRBJ2-2 | . | TRBV5-4 | .
CASSSLAESTDTQYF | TGTGCCAGCAGCTCCCTAGCGGAAAGCACAGATACGCAGTATTTT | TRBJ2-3 | . | TRBV28 | TRBD2
CASGAGEFSEQYF | TGTGCCAGCGGAGCGGGAGAGTTCTCCGAGCAGTACTTC | TRBJ2-7 | . | TRBV6-5 | TRBD2
CASSPDTGHSGNTIYF | TGCGCCAGCAGCCCCGATACAGGCCACTCTGGAAACACCATATATTTT | TRBJ1-3 | once | TRBV5-1 | .
CASSIEGQGVYEQYF | TGTGCCAGTAGTATAGAAGGACAGGGGGTCTACGAGCAGTACTTC | TRBJ2-7 | . | TRBV19 | TRBD1
CASSVGADAPTDTQYF | TGTGCCAGCAGCGTTGGGGCGGACGCCCCCACAGATACGCAGTATTTT | TRBJ2-3 | . | TRBV9 | .
CASSEGTGHEKLFF | TGTGCCAGCAGCGAGGGGACAGGGCATGAAAAACTGTTTTTT | TRBJ1-4 | . | TRBV9 | TRBD1
CATIVPGAGNQPQHF | TGTGCCACCATAGTCCCCGGGGCCGGCAATCAGCCCCAGCATTTT | TRBJ1-5 | . | TRBV6-1 | .
CASSLGNQGGSDTQYF | TGCGCCAGCAGCTTGGGGAATCAGGGAGGTTCAGATACGCAGTATTTT | TRBJ2-3 | once | TRBV5-1 | .
CASSHGGGRLDSGNTIYF | TGTGCCAGCAGCCATGGAGGCGGAAGGCTCGACTCTGGAAACACCATATATTTT | TRBJ1-3 | . | TRBV14 | .
CASRETGGLYGYTF | TGTGCCAGCAGGGAGACAGGGGGCCTCTATGGCTACACCTTC | TRBJ1-2 | . | TRBV6-1 | TRBD1